This TCR beta chain was sequenced in a study of CD8 T cells in Susac syndrome (dated by TCRdb to about 2019). Some background on the complete study: The study used repertoire sequencing to test whether antigen drove CD8+ T cell activation and differentiation in Susac syndrome. The clonality of the CD8+ T cell repertoire was compared across approximately 11 healthy donors, some 14 Susac syndrome patients and under 18 multiple sclerosis patients.

Looking up the germline V gene yields CDR1 SGHRS and CDR2 YFSETQ. From V the trimming removes 3 bases and from J it removes 4 bases, while the gene matches leave 4 bases of the junction unaccounted for. Its CDR3 holds 15 amino acids, cysteine through phenylalanine. The sequence is cut down to CDR3 DNA, 45 bases in frame from base 1. Peripheral blood CD8+ and CD4+ T cells from healthy donors, Susac syndrome patients and multiple sclerosis patients were profiled using high-throughput TCR beta sequencing. The multiple sclerosis controls were treatment-naive patients who had stable or active relapsing-remitting disease and met the revised McDonald criteria. Bulk CD8+ and CD4+ T cells were purified by magnetic negative isolation, while CD8+ TEMRA cells were enriched using FACS. Blood was drawn into EDTA tubes, processed within 24 hours, and PBMCs were isolated by density gradient centrifugation. PBMCs intended for TCR sequencing were frozen in liquid nitrogen and were later thawed in a 37 degrees C water bath. The sorted or isolated CD4+, CD8+ and CD8+ TEMRA cells reached a purity of at least 90%.

RNA was extracted using the RNeasy kit, and roughly 0.45 to 1 microgram was reverse transcribed with random hexamers. The immunoSEQ multiplex PCR assay, covering 54 Vbeta and 13 Jbeta segments, was used to amplify TCR beta CDR3 regions. PCR amplification bias was corrected by using a synthetic template baseline for primer optimization and computational correction. On the authors' methods: Reads were annotated to V, D and J genes according to IMGT and were analyzed with immunoSEQ Analyzer, with only productive sequences retained. Clonality was calculated as one minus the Shannon entropy normalized by log2 of the number of productive unique sequences. For each patient and control, public and private clones were evaluated within the 100 most prevalent clones. Susac-specific clones were defined as absent from healthy and MS cohorts, some 1,000 published viral clones and other ImmuneACCESS disease sequences. Using fastp at Q25 and MiXCR, TCRdb reprocessed the public reads and kept productive beta chains. Each CDR3 protein gets just one entry, which takes the most common genes and DNA from the rows behind it. TCRdb's processing, not the authors' own work, is the source of the V and J calls. This sample gives approximately 120,000 distinct CDR3 sequences in total; roughly 93% of them show up just once. The biggest ten clones account for roughly 0.3% of the sample.

A remark on this clonotype: Its cognate antigen has yet to be identified. Base-call qualities are not available, and no considerably larger clone is one nucleotide away.

Beyond this particular receptor, the publication reports: The TCR sequencing and HLA analysis was acknowledged to have included a relatively small number of individuals.

The V and J genes are TRBV5-1 and TRBJ2-6, and 7 bases in between align with TRBD1. This receptor was obtained from a human donor with multiple sclerosis. Sequenced sample: CD8+ T cells from PBMCs. The nucleotide sequence reads TGCGCCAGCAGCTCCAGGGGGTCCGGGGCCAACGTCCTGACTTTC. This yields the protein CASSSRGSGANVLTF.